Here is one TCR beta chain with its context. This entry is derived from a study of blood T cell repertoires in COVID-19. Trimming left V 1 base short and J 4 bases short, with 17 bases between. The CDR3 contains 16 residues. The germline CDR1 and CDR2 sequences are PRHDT and FYEKMQ (reference sequence). Profiled with immunoSEQ multiplex PCR; TCRdb holds only in-frame clones, not every one. The table lists fewer than 250,000 clones, about 87% of them singletons, with 3% in the top ten. This TCR was sampled from a man between 60 and 75 years old with acute or convalescent COVID-19. Sequencing was done on a sample of peripheral blood. This chain uses TRBV13 with TRBJ2-7; possible D gene TRBD2, 7 bases. The CDR3 here is CASSLEGGSEGYEQYF. CDR3 DNA sequence: TGTGCCAGCAGCTTAGAGGGGGGGTCGGAGGGATACGAGCAGTACTTC.